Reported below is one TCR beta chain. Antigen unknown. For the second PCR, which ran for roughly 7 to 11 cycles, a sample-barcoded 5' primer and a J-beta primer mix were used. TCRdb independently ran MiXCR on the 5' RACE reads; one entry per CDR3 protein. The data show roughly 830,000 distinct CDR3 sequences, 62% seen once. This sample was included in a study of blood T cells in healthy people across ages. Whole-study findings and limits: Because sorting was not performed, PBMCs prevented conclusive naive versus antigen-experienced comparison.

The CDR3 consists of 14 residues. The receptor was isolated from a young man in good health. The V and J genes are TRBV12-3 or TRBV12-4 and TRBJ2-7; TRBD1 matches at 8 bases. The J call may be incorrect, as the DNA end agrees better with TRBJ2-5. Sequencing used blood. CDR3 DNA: TGTGCCAGCAGCTGGACAGGGAAACGAGAGACCCAGTACTTC. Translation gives CASSWTGKRETQYF.